This record looks at one TCR beta chain sequence and its context. Germline V gene data show CDR1 as LNHDA and CDR2 as SQIVND (reference sequence). There are 14 residues in the CDR3. Losses at the gene ends were 3 bases for V and 4 bases for J; bases not matched to a gene: 3. These data are taken from a study of blood T cell repertoires in COVID-19. Generated by immunoSEQ multiplex PCR, the TCRdb table keeps only in-frame clones and is missing some. This table holds 90,000 to 130,000 clones, roughly 85% found once. This receptor was identified in a human donor in a cohort sampled during active COVID-19. The chain couples TRBV19 to TRBJ2-3, with 8 bases aligning to TRBD2. The specimen was peripheral blood. CDR3 sequence (DNA): TGTGCCAGTAGTATCTTAGCGGGATCAGATACGCAGTATTTT. This gives the protein CASSILAGSDTQYF.